One and the same sample provided the 19 T cell receptor beta chains below, sequenced in a study of molecular identifiers for immune sequencing clone quantification. TCRdb re-derived calls from the PCR reads in MiXCR, one entry per CDR3 protein. Of hundreds of thousands of distinct CDR3 sequences listed, around 21% are singletons. What was sequenced was naive CD8+ T cells from blood, with Jurkat cell RNA spiked in. Subset in this sample: FACS-sorted CD8+CD4-CCR7+CD45RA+ naive T cells. These receptor sequences come from a human donor in good health. Some libraries in this study had Jurkat cell RNA spiked in.

This clonotype was counted at least ten times. V is TRBV7-9 and J is TRBJ2-7; D might be TRBD2 (5 bases). Germline V gene lookup returns CDR1 SEHNR and CDR2 FQNEAQ (reference sequence). This CDR3 comprises 15 residues. Trimming cost V 5 bases and J 3 bases, with 17 bases left between them. CDR3 loop: CASSPPLSDFYEQYF. CDR3 nucleotides: TGTGCCAGCAGCCCACCACTCTCGGACTTCTACGAGCAGTACTTC.

This clonotype was observed at least ten times. This rearrangement joins TRBV6-5 to TRBJ2-5; TRBD1 matches 8 bases. CDR3 length equals 18 residues. With V trimmed by 3 bases and J by 5 bases, 17 bases remained unmatched. Germline CDR1 MNHEY, CDR2 SVGAGI. The CDR3 nucleotides read TGTGCCAGCAGTTATATCGTCGGGTCAGGGGGCTCTATTGAGACCCAGTACTTC. It is translated as CASSYIVGSGGSIETQYF.

A remark on this clonotype: A single base separates this from a much larger clone, so it may be a read error. The chain employs TRBV20-1 and TRBJ2-7; possible D gene TRBD2, 5 bases. Germline-derived CDR1 and CDR2 are DFQATT and SNEGSKA (reference sequence). The CDR3 spans 16 residues. The chain's CDR3 is CGASSGFQAPSYEQYF. CDR3 nucleotides: TGCGGTGCTAGCTCCGGATTTCAGGCCCCCTCCTACGAGCAGTACTTC.

Concerning this clonotype: This may arise from a read error, as a much more abundant clone is one base away. This chain uses TRBV9 with TRBJ1-1; D might be TRBD1 (5 bases). Germline lookup yields CDR1 SGDLS and CDR2 YYNGEE. CDR3 size: 13 residues. The CDR3 region has the DNA TGTGCCAGCAGCGCTGGGGGACGGACTGGAGCTTTCTTT. Protein: CASSAGGRTGAFF.

This clonotype was seen many times. The chain links TRBV25-1 to TRBJ1-4; D is unclear. This CDR3 has 14 amino acids. Trimming took off 3 bases at V and 3 bases at J, with 8 bases between the two ends. Germline CDR1 and CDR2: MGHDK and SYGVNS. Here the CDR3 reads CASSEAISNEKLFF. DNA for the CDR3: TGTGCCAGCAGTGAGGCTATTTCTAATGAAAAACTGTTTTTT.

This clonotype was detected ten times or more. The chain carries TRBV7-8 and TRBJ1-1, with 7 bases fitting TRBD1. The CDR3 is 12 residues long. The J segment lost 11 bases and the V segment lost 6 bases, leaving 9 bases of the junction unmatched. Per germline, CDR1 SGHVS and CDR2 FQNEAQ. CDR3 nucleotides: TGTGCCAGCAGTCCCCCCAGGGGGTGGGCTTTCTTT. Protein product: CASSPPRGWAFF.

Turning to this clonotype: This may be a read error, as it is one base from a much larger clone. The chain employs TRBV5-1 and TRBJ1-5, with TRBD1 as a possible D gene (5 bases). V was shortened by 0 bases and J by 3 bases, with 10 bases between the two germline ends. The CDR3 covers 15 residues. Germline V gene data show CDR1 as SGHRS and CDR2 as YFSETQ. The CDR3 reads CASSLGQGNNQPQHF. In nucleotides, the CDR3 is TGCGCCAGCAGCTTGGGCCAGGGTAACAATCAGCCCCAGCATTTT.

The table lists this clonotype with many counts. Compared with germline, one end of the junction differs, possibly owing to a read error. The rearrangement joins TRBV7-9 to TRBJ2-4; the D gene is possibly TRBD1 (6 bases). The CDR3 contains 17 residues. The germline gives CDR1 SEHNR, CDR2 FQNEAQ (reference sequence). CDR3: CASSNRDNEPAKNTQYF. Written as DNA, the CDR3 is TGTGCCAGCAGCAACCGGGACAACGAGCCGGCCAAAAACACTCAGTACTTC.

V usage is TRBV10-3 and J usage is TRBJ2-1; 10 positions agree with TRBD2. Germline loops: CDR1 ENHRY, CDR2 SYGVKD. This CDR3 contains 18 residues. V lost 3 bases and J lost 1; bases outside the gene matches: 9. The chain's CDR3 is CAISDGTSEGRSYNEQFF. The CDR3 DNA is TGTGCCATCAGTGACGGGACTAGCGAGGGCCGTTCCTACAATGAGCAGTTCTTC.

This clonotype has ten or more counts. V and J are TRBV7-9 and TRBJ2-4, with TRBD2 identical over 14 bases. The CDR3 is made up of 20 amino acids. In germline, CDR1 is SEHNR, CDR2 FQNEAQ (reference sequence). V was pared by 5 bases and J by 1 base, with 13 bases of the junction left unmatched. CDR3 nucleotides: TGTGCCAGCAGCGCACAAGCCGGGACTAGCGGGAGAAGGGCCAAAAACATTCAGTACTTC. This codes for CASSAQAGTSGRRAKNIQYF.

This clonotype showed up just a few times. The rearrangement uses TRBV30 and TRBJ1-1, with no clear D. V was trimmed by 5 bases and J by 0 bases, leaving 13 bases between them. Germline CDR1 and CDR2: GTSNPN and SVGIG (reference sequence). This CDR3 has 14 amino acids. CDR3: CAWVEGLMNTEAFF. The CDR3 DNA reads TGTGCCTGGGTAGAGGGCTTGATGAACACTGAAGCTTTCTTT.

Details on this clonotype: This may arise from a read error, as a much more abundant clone is one base away. This rearrangement joins TRBV5-3 to TRBJ2-3; maybe TRBD2 (5 bases). TRBV5-3 is flagged as an ORF with uncertain function. There are 16 residues in the CDR3. Trimming stripped 8 bases from V and 0 bases from J, with 19 bases between. Here the CDR3 reads CASSMVVATSTDTQYF. The CDR3 nucleotides are TGTGCCAGCAGCATGGTAGTAGCGACTAGCACAGATACGCAGTATTTT.

A word on this clonotype: The junction departs from germline at one end; a sequencing error may be responsible. The V and J genes are TRBV14 and TRBJ2-1; D remains ambiguous. Germline V lookup: CDR1 SGHDN, CDR2 FVKESK. This CDR3 has 14 residues. The CDR3 loop reads CTSSVRSSYNEQFF. CDR3 nucleotide sequence: TGTACCAGCAGTGTTAGGAGCTCCTACAATGAGCAGTTCTTC. Combining the CDR3 with reference TRBV14 and TRBJ2-1 gives the whole variable domain EAGVTQFPSHSVIEKGQTVTLRCDPISGHDNLYWYRRVMGKEIKFLLHFVKESKQDESGMPNNRFLAERTGGTYSTLKVQPAELEDSGVYFCTSSVRSSYNEQFFGPGTRLTVL.

In this sample, this clonotype turned up many times. The chain carries TRBV23-1 and TRBJ2-3; TRBD1 matches at 9 bases. TRBV23-1 is known as an ORF, though its function is uncertain. The junction had 11 bases not matched to a gene; V was cut back by 0 bases and J by 4 bases. The CDR3 totals 18 residues. The CDR3 loop reads CASSQSPPDRGGSDTQYF. The CDR3 nucleotides are TGCGCCAGCAGTCAATCCCCTCCGGACAGGGGCGGGTCAGATACGCAGTATTTT.

For this clonotype: One base away lies a much larger clone, so this may be a sequencing read error. The chain uses TRBV20-1 and TRBJ2-7; no reliable D call. The CDR3 runs to 12 residues. Germline V gives CDR1 DFQATT, CDR2 SNEGSKA (reference sequence). CDR3 bases: TGCAGTGCTAGTGCGGCCAATTACGAGCAGTGCTTC. Protein product: CSASAANYEQCF.

Ten or more counts support this clonotype. V is TRBV6-2 or TRBV6-3 and J is TRBJ2-7, with 8 bases aligning to TRBD2. This CDR3 comprises 13 residues. Looked up from germline, CDR1 is MNHEY and CDR2 is SVGEGT. The junction had 2 bases not matched to a gene; V was cut back by 5 bases and J by 2 bases. For the CDR3, the DNA is TGTGCCAGCAGTACGGGACTAGCCTACGAGCAGTACTTC. Its translation is CASSTGLAYEQYF.

This clonotype was detected once. Since a much larger clone is just one base distant, this may be a read error. V is TRBV2 and J is TRBJ1-4, with D maybe TRBD1 (5 bases). The CDR3 extends over 15 amino acids. Looked up from germline, CDR1 is SNHLY and CDR2 is FYNNEI. Trimming left V 6 bases short and J 6 bases short, with 17 bases between. The CDR3 spells CASRGLSGPYEKLFF. CDR3 in DNA: TGTGCCAGCAGGGGGTTGTCAGGGCCGTATGAAAAACTGTTTTTT.

This clonotype was recorded at least ten times. The chain couples TRBV5-4 to TRBJ2-1; 8 positions match TRBD2. The junction had 8 bases not matched to a gene; V was cut back by 2 bases and J by 4 bases. CDR1 is SGHNT, CDR2 YYREEE, per germline (reference sequence). The CDR3 length is 16 residues. This CDR3 is CASSFHGSGEYNEQFF. In DNA, the CDR3 is TGTGCCAGCAGCTTCCACGGTAGCGGGGAGTACAATGAGCAGTTCTTC. Together with reference TRBV5-4 and TRBJ2-1, the CDR3 gives the full variable domain: ETGVTQSPTHLIKTRGQQVTLRCSSQSGHNTVSWYQQALGQGPQFIFQYYREEENGRGNFPPRFSGLQFPNYSSELNVNALELDDSALYLCASSFHGSGEYNEQFFGPGTRLTVL.

This clonotype was observed at least ten times. The gene calls are TRBV5-5 and TRBJ2-7; TRBD2 matches at 8 bases. The V segment lost 0 bases and the J segment 7 bases; nucleotides outside the gene matches: 3. CDR3 length equals 13 residues. Germline loops: CDR1 SGHKS, CDR2 YYEKEE (reference sequence). CDR3 protein: CASSLVGREEQYF. The CDR3 DNA follows: TGTGCCAGCAGCTTGGTCGGGAGGGAAGAGCAGTACTTC.